Listed below are T cell receptor beta chains from one sample, sequenced in a study of human T cells and chemical hapten exposure. TCRdb reanalysed the RACE reads using MiXCR and keeps one entry per CDR3 protein. The sample includes approximately 52,000 distinct CDR3 sequences, approximately 9.8% of them seen just once. This specimen consisted of whole blood, obtained in connection with sensitization to the hapten diphenylcyclopropenone (DPC). These receptors were taken from a woman in her thirties or forties with alopecia areata. Some clones in this sample may be carry-over from other donors' samples. Each CDR3 is given with its conserved first and last residue. D genes are given only for firm matches. Clone size, where shown, is once, few, many, or a class for clones that have expanded.

j_call d_call v_call clone_size cdr3_aa cdr3_nt
TRBJ2-3 - TRBV4-1 many CASSLSGQSTDTQYF TGCGCCAGCAGCCTTTCGGGACAATCCACAGATACGCAGTATTTT
TRBJ2-5 TRBD1 TRBV28 many CASRPGQGFQETQYF TGTGCCAGCAGACCGGGACAGGGCTTCCAAGAGACCCAGTACTTC
TRBJ2-1 - TRBV2 many CASLGRGGNEQFF TGTGCCAGCCTCGGCAGGGGGGGTAATGAGCAGTTCTTC
TRBJ2-1 TRBD1 TRBV12-3/TRBV12-4 many CASSSATGGHNEQFF TGTGCCAGCAGTTCCGCGACAGGGGGCCATAATGAGCAGTTCTTC
TRBJ2-7 TRBD2 TRBV19 many CASHPWGGGTYEQYF TGTGCCAGTCACCCGTGGGGCGGGGGGACCTACGAGCAGTACTTC
TRBJ2-2 TRBD1 TRBV4-1 many CASSRYPGQGEPGELFF TGCGCCAGCAGCCGGTATCCAGGACAGGGGGAACCCGGGGAGCTGTTTTTT
TRBJ1-5 - TRBV2 few CASNLDRTSNQPQHF TGTGCCAGCAACTTAGACAGAACTAGCAATCAGCCCCAGCATTTT
TRBJ1-4 - TRBV4-1 few CASSSYGGSEKLFF TGCGCCAGCAGCTCTTACGGAGGAAGTGAAAAACTGTTTTTT
TRBJ2-3 - TRBV5-1 - CASSLDGTKADTQYF TGCGCCAGCAGCTTGGACGGCACCAAGGCAGATACGCAGTATTTT
TRBJ1-2 - TRBV12-3/TRBV12-4 many CASSSGLLQAGYTF TGTGCCAGCAGCTCCGGACTTCTCCAAGCGGGCTACACCTTC
TRBJ2-7 TRBD1 TRBV5-1 many CASSPGQGVGEQYF TGCGCCAGCAGCCCGGGACAGGGTGTCGGCGAGCAGTACTTC
TRBJ1-5 TRBD1 TRBV10-3 many CAISGDREGNQPQHF TGTGCCATCAGTGGCGACAGGGAGGGCAATCAGCCCCAGCATTTT
TRBJ2-7 - TRBV11-2 - CASSLGVSGPYEQYF TGTGCCAGCAGCTTAGGAGTTAGCGGACCCTACGAGCAGTACTTC
TRBJ2-5 - TRBV5-1 - CASSSGHSETQYF TGCGCCAGCAGCTCAGGACATAGCGAGACCCAGTACTTC
TRBJ1-1 - TRBV12-3/TRBV12-4 - CASSPTGGSTVEAFF TGTGCCAGCAGCCCGACGGGGGGGAGTACGGTTGAAGCTTTCTTT
TRBJ2-7 - TRBV12-3/TRBV12-4 many CASSFRSEQYF TGTGCCAGCAGTTTTCGTTCCGAGCAGTACTTC
TRBJ1-1 TRBD1 TRBV5-1 - CASSFSGGNTEAFF TGCGCCAGCAGCTTTTCAGGGGGGAACACTGAAGCTTTCTTT
TRBJ1-2 - TRBV28 many CATQRGAWYGYTF TGTGCCACCCAACGGGGGGCATGGTATGGCTACACCTTC
TRBJ1-1 - TRBV7-6 few CASSPNPETEAFF TGTGCCAGCAGCCCGAACCCAGAAACTGAAGCTTTCTTT
TRBJ1-5 - TRBV15 few CATSRGDINQPQHF TGTGCCACCAGCAGAGGGGACATAAATCAGCCCCAGCATTTT
TRBJ2-1 TRBD2 TRBV5-4 few CASSPPGLAGSSYNEQFF TGTGCCAGCAGCCCCCCGGGACTAGCGGGGAGCTCCTACAATGAGCAGTTCTTC
TRBJ1-2 - TRBV20-1 many CSARVSGRYGYTF TGCAGTGCTAGAGTCTCGGGTAGATATGGCTACACCTTC
TRBJ2-5 TRBD2 TRBV7-2 few CASSLALQRGGRETQYF TGTGCCAGCAGCTTAGCGCTCCAGCGGGGGGGCCGGGAGACCCAGTACTTC
TRBJ1-1 - TRBV5-5 many CASSLGGRIIANTEAFF TGTGCCAGCAGCTTGGGGGGGCGAATTATAGCGAACACTGAAGCTTTCTTT
TRBJ2-7 TRBD1 TRBV28 - CASSLDRIHEQYF TGTGCCAGCAGCTTGGACAGGATCCACGAGCAGTACTTC
TRBJ1-2 - TRBV12-3/TRBV12-4 - CASSLGGLSGYTF TGTGCCAGCAGTTTAGGGGGGCTTAGTGGCTACACCTTC
TRBJ2-1 - TRBV2 many CAGHWAPYNEQFF TGTGCCGGACACTGGGCGCCCTACAATGAGCAGTTCTTC
TRBJ2-7 TRBD2 TRBV19 many CASSGIAGGGREQYF TGTGCCAGTAGTGGAATAGCGGGGGGAGGTCGCGAGCAGTACTTC
TRBJ2-5 - TRBV21-1 - CASSKFPVPGGETQYF TGTGCCAGCAGCAAATTCCCGGTCCCAGGAGGGGAGACCCAGTACTTC
TRBJ1-5 - TRBV27 once CASSLSDSNQPQHF TGTGCCAGCAGTTTATCAGATAGCAATCAGCCCCAGCATTTT
TRBJ1-1 - TRBV3-1 - CASSHVKNTEAFF TGTGCCAGCAGCCACGTGAAGAACACTGAAGCTTTCTTT
TRBJ1-1 - TRBV5-5 many CASSLAITGNTEAFF TGTGCCAGCAGCTTGGCAATAACAGGGAACACTGAAGCTTTCTTT
TRBJ2-3 TRBD1 TRBV7-9 many CASSFGQGPDTQYF TGTGCCAGCAGCTTTGGACAGGGGCCAGATACGCAGTATTTT
TRBJ1-5 - TRBV5-1 many CASSLAPGMNQPQHF TGCGCCAGCAGCTTGGCTCCGGGGATGAATCAGCCCCAGCATTTT
TRBJ2-1 - TRBV24-1 medium-sized CATSDSRDYNEQFF TGTGCCACCAGTGATTCCCGAGACTACAATGAGCAGTTCTTC
TRBJ2-1 - TRBV7-9 many CASSTYNEQFF TGTGCCAGCAGCACCTACAATGAGCAGTTCTTC
TRBJ2-5 - TRBV18 - CASSPQGETQYF TGTGCCAGCTCACCACAAGGAGAGACCCAGTACTTC
TRBJ2-7 TRBD1 TRBV12-3/TRBV12-4 large CASRRGQGWHEQYF TGTGCCAGCAGACGCGGACAGGGGTGGCACGAGCAGTACTTC
TRBJ1-1 - TRBV29-1 - CSVVHTEAFF TGCAGCGTTGTTCACACTGAAGCTTTCTTT
TRBJ2-2 - TRBV29-1 many CSVWGQANTGELFF TGCAGCGTTTGGGGGCAGGCGAACACCGGGGAGCTGTTTTTT
TRBJ1-1 - TRBV28 many CASSWGPLGNTEAFF TGTGCCAGCAGTTGGGGCCCCCTGGGGAACACTGAAGCTTTCTTT
TRBJ2-3 TRBD2 TRBV4-1 - CAARGGTSTDTQYF TGCGCAGCCCGGGGGGGGACTAGCACAGATACGCAGTATTTT